A selection of T cell receptor beta chains follows, all from one sample in a study of T cell responses to AZD1222 COVID-19 vaccine. Here immunoSEQ multiplex PCR was the method, and the copy in TCRdb shows in-frame clones only, minus some. The data hold tens of thousands of clones, with roughly 81% observed a single time. This specimen consisted of peripheral blood, obtained on day 0 of AZD1222 vaccination. The receptor set was obtained from an adult in good health. Each CDR3 is given with its conserved first and last residue. Fields, in order: D gene, clone size, V gene, J gene, CDR3 DNA, CDR3 protein. A D gene is named only where the DNA matches it firmly. The size entry is marked missing in some rows and otherwise reads once, few, many or a size class.

>TRBD1|.|TRBV3-1/TRBV3-2|TRBJ1-1
TGTGCCAGCAGCTCTGGACAGGCGAACACTGAAGCTTTCTTT
CASSSGQANTEAFF
>.|.|TRBV11-2|TRBJ2-3
TGTGCCAGCAGCCCGGGACACCCCGGCACAGATACGCAGTATTTT
CASSPGHPGTDTQYF
>TRBD1|.|TRBV4-2|TRBJ2-2
TGTGCCAGCGCGGGACAGGGGGCCGTCGGGGAGCTGTTTTTT
CASAGQGAVGELFF
>TRBD1|.|TRBV11-1|TRBJ2-1
TGTGCCAGCAGCTTAGCGGGACAGGTGGTCGACGAGCAGTTCTTC
CASSLAGQVVDEQFF
>TRBD2|.|TRBV5-6|TRBJ2-3
TGTGCCAGCAGCAGAACTAGCGGGGGGGCCGGATCCACAGATACGCAGTATTTT
CASSRTSGGAGSTDTQYF
>.|.|TRBV29-1|TRBJ1-1
TGCAGCGGACAAGAGCTACGGACAATGAACACTGAAGCTTTCTTT
CSGQELRTMNTEAFF
>TRBD1|.|TRBV24-1|TRBJ1-5
TGTGCCACCAGTGATTCTGCAGGGACAGGGGTCAATCAGCCCCAGCATTTT
CATSDSAGTGVNQPQHF
>.|.|TRBV2|TRBJ2-5
TGTGCCAGCAGAGTGGACGGGGAGACCCAGTACTTC
CASRVDGETQYF
>.|.|TRBV12-3/TRBV12-4|TRBJ2-5
TGTGCCAGCACCCGGGCAGAGACCCAGTACTTC
CASTRAETQYF
>TRBD1|.|TRBV9|TRBJ2-5
TGTGCCAGCAGCGGTAGACAGGGCCAAGAGACCCAGTACTTC
CASSGRQGQETQYF
>.|once|TRBV5-6|TRBJ1-2
TGTGCCAGCAGCTTGACAGACTACAACTATGGCTACACCTTC
CASSLTDYNYGYTF
>.|.|TRBV18|TRBJ2-1
TGTGCCAGCTCCCGAAATACCGGGACGCCCTACAATGAGCAGTTCTTC
CASSRNTGTPYNEQFF